The rows below give T cell receptor beta chains drawn from one sample of a study of T cells after yellow fever vaccination. MiXCR was run by TCRdb on the 5' RACE reads, yielding one entry per CDR3 protein. The table records under 80,000 distinct CDR3 sequences, 6% to 7.5% of them present only once. The sample here was CD8+ T cells sorted from PBMCs, taken 15 days after the yellow fever booster vaccination. Receptors originate from a man younger than 45 who received the YFV17D yellow fever vaccine. The CDR3 runs from the conserved cysteine through the conserved F or W. D genes are given only for firm matches. A row's size may be missing; if present it is once, few, many or a size class.

CDR3: CASIQSTGDGYTF
DNA: TGTGCCAGCATCCAGTCAACTGGGGATGGCTACACCTTC
J: TRBJ1-2
size: many
D: .
V: TRBV12-3/TRBV12-4

CDR3: CASSIPRVSSYNEQFF
DNA: TGTGCCAGTAGTATCCCCCGGGTCAGCTCCTACAATGAGCAGTTCTTC
J: TRBJ2-1
size: few
D: .
V: TRBV19

CDR3: CASSPGGEAADEQYF
DNA: TGTGCCAGCAGCCCAGGGGGGGAGGCGGCCGACGAGCAGTACTTC
J: TRBJ2-7
size: .
D: .
V: TRBV7-6

CDR3: CASSLVTGLTDTQYF
DNA: TGCGCCAGCAGCTTGGTGACGGGGCTCACAGATACGCAGTATTTT
J: TRBJ2-3
size: many
D: .
V: TRBV5-1

CDR3: CASSASGRNYEQYF
DNA: TGTGCCAGCAGCGCTAGCGGGAGGAACTACGAGCAGTACTTC
J: TRBJ2-7
size: few
D: TRBD2
V: TRBV9

CDR3: CASSPLAGGDTQYF
DNA: TGTGCCAGCAGCCCACTAGCGGGAGGAGATACGCAGTATTTT
J: TRBJ2-3
size: many
D: TRBD2
V: TRBV7-9

CDR3: CASSYADYQETQYF
DNA: TGTGCCAGCAGTTACGCGGATTACCAAGAGACCCAGTACTTC
J: TRBJ2-5
size: once
D: .
V: TRBV6-2/TRBV6-3

CDR3: CASSFQGAGYNEQFF
DNA: TGTGCCAGCAGTTTCCAGGGGGCGGGCTACAATGAGCAGTTCTTC
J: TRBJ2-1
size: many
D: TRBD1
V: TRBV28

CDR3: CASSPRDRDSSYEQYF
DNA: TGTGCCAGCAGCCCTCGGGACAGGGACAGCTCCTACGAGCAGTACTTC
J: TRBJ2-7
size: many
D: TRBD1
V: TRBV16

CDR3: CATKQPSGWTNLGPETQYF
DNA: TGTGCCACCAAGCAACCTAGTGGGTGGACTAATTTGGGGCCAGAGACCCAGTACTTC
J: TRBJ2-5
size: many
D: .
V: TRBV7-8

CDR3: CASSLSGVNTGELFF
DNA: TGCGCCAGCAGCCTAAGCGGAGTTAACACCGGGGAGCTGTTTTTT
J: TRBJ2-2
size: many
D: .
V: TRBV4-3

CDR3: CASSIPGTSGITNTGELFF
DNA: TGTGCCAGCAGCATCCCCGGGACTAGCGGGATCACGAACACCGGGGAGCTGTTTTTT
J: TRBJ2-2
size: many
D: TRBD2
V: TRBV11-1

CDR3: CASRSSGTSVYEQYF
DNA: TGTGCCAGCAGGTCATCCGGGACTAGCGTTTACGAGCAGTACTTC
J: TRBJ2-7
size: few
D: TRBD2
V: TRBV7-2

CDR3: CASSSPGTGQANTGELFF
DNA: TGCGCCAGCAGCTCCCCCGGGACGGGGCAAGCGAACACCGGGGAGCTGTTTTTT
J: TRBJ2-2
size: many
D: .
V: TRBV5-1

CDR3: CASSTEGEQYF
DNA: TGTGCCAGCAGCACCGAAGGGGAGCAGTACTTC
J: TRBJ2-7
size: many
D: .
V: TRBV7-9

CDR3: CASSLETGGPYNEQFF
DNA: TGCGCCAGCAGCTTAGAAACAGGGGGGCCTTACAATGAGCAGTTCTTC
J: TRBJ2-1
size: many
D: TRBD1
V: TRBV5-1

CDR3: CASVASGLHTIYNEQFF
DNA: TGTGCTAGTGTGGCTAGCGGCCTCCATACCATTTACAATGAGCAGTTCTTC
J: TRBJ2-1
size: .
D: TRBD2
V: TRBV12-5

CDR3: CASSPPGSSYTF
DNA: TGTGCCAGCAGTCCCCCCGGAAGTAGCTACACCTTC
J: TRBJ1-2
size: .
D: .
V: TRBV27

CDR3: CASSLTVNTGELFF
DNA: TGCGCCAGCAGCTTGACAGTGAACACCGGGGAGCTGTTTTTT
J: TRBJ2-2
size: many
D: .
V: TRBV5-1

CDR3: CASSLPGPSSYNEQFF
DNA: TGTGCCAGCAGTCTCCCCGGCCCAAGCTCCTACAATGAGCAGTTCTTC
J: TRBJ2-1
size: .
D: .
V: TRBV27